This T cell receptor (beta chain) was sequenced for a study of T cell responses to AZD1222 COVID-19 vaccine. Study-wide results and caveats: Clonal diversity was possibly underestimated, and the donors were mostly white British, with more females. Two AZD1222 administrations were followed by greater Spike-specific TCR breadth and depth.

This clone was found once. Its target is unknown. TCRdb keeps only in-frame clones here, not all; method: immunoSEQ multiplex PCR. Here the sample spans approximately 160,000 clones, approximately 86% being singletons. Sequenced here: peripheral blood, sampled on day 0 of AZD1222 vaccination. The sequence derives from an adult in good health.

CDR3 bases: TGTGCCAGCACCCCCGTAGGGGCAGGCAATCAGCCCCAGCATTTT. This encodes CASTPVGAGNQPQHF. The gene calls are TRBV28 and TRBJ1-5, with a possible D match to TRBD1 (5 bases). The CDR3 totals 15 residues. V was pared by 7 bases and J by 2 bases, with 15 bases between. In germline, CDR1 is MDHEN, CDR2 SYDVKM.